Shown below are 14 T cell receptor beta chains from a single sample sequenced in a study of CD8 T cells in Susac syndrome. Random hexamers primed reverse transcription of about 0.45 to 1 ug RNA. In TCRdb, the immunoSEQ multiplex PCR reads were re-called with MiXCR into one record per CDR3 protein. The sample records 200,000 to 250,000 distinct CDR3 sequences, 94% being singletons. The sequencing sample was made of CD4+ T cells from PBMCs. These receptors were taken from a human donor with Susac syndrome.

This chain joins TRBV9 and TRBJ1-1, with 10 positions matching TRBD1. The CDR3 is made up of 16 amino acids. The trim removed 4 bases at V and 0 bases at J, leaving 6 bases unmatched. The germline V gene has CDR1 SGDLS and CDR2 YYNGEE. The DNA for the CDR3 is TGTGCCAGCAGCCCCCGGGACAGGGGAGTGAACACTGAAGCTTTCTTT. It yields the protein CASSPRDRGVNTEAFF.

This clonotype appeared once. The chain links TRBV19 to TRBJ2-5, with 8 bases identical to TRBD1. V lost 5 bases, J lost 2 bases, and 13 bases stayed unmatched. Per germline, CDR1 LNHDA and CDR2 SQIVND (reference sequence). The CDR3 has 17 amino acids. CDR3 coding DNA: TGTGCCAGTAGTCTTGATCCGGCGAACAGGGGGCAAGAGACCCAGTACTTC. This gives the protein CASSLDPANRGQETQYF.

The V call is TRBV7-2, the J call TRBJ1-2, with D uncertain. Per the germline V gene, CDR1 is SGHTA and CDR2 is FQGNSA. The CDR3 is 17 residues long. V lost 0 bases to trimming and J lost 0 bases, with 14 bases between them. CDR3 bases: TGTGCCAGCAGCTTAGCGGCGGACCCGAAAGCTAACTATGGCTACACCTTC. It yields the protein CASSLAADPKANYGYTF.

The V and J genes are TRBV20-1 and TRBJ2-5; no clear D. The CDR3 is 15 residues long. The germline CDR1 and CDR2 sequences are DFQATT and SNEGSKA (reference sequence). Trimming removed 3 bases from V and 0 bases from J, with 14 bases in between. The CDR3 DNA reads TGCAGTGCTAGCCCCGGCAGCTTTAACCAAGAGACCCAGTACTTC. It translates to CSASPGSFNQETQYF.

The chain uses TRBV20-1 and TRBJ1-2; 12 bases agree with TRBD1. V lost 1 base to trimming and J lost 6 bases; unmatched junction nucleotides: 12. This CDR3 has 17 residues. The germline V gene encodes CDR1 DFQATT and CDR2 SNEGSKA (reference sequence). As DNA, the CDR3 is TGCAGTGCTAGAGCTGGGGACAGGGGGCGCACCCTAGATGGCTACACCTTC. Translated: CSARAGDRGRTLDGYTF.

This chain connects TRBV4-2 to TRBJ1-4; no clear D gene. CDR3 length: 13 amino acids. Trimming removed 0 bases at V and 8 bases at J, with 7 bases between. Germline CDR1 and CDR2: LGHNA and YNFKEQ. CDR3 protein: CASSQDFLEKLFF. CDR3 in DNA: TGTGCCAGCAGCCAAGATTTTTTGGAAAAACTGTTTTTT.

The chain uses TRBV20-1 and TRBJ2-1; TRBD2 matches at 8 bases. The V gene's germline CDR1 is DFQATT and CDR2 SNEGSKA (reference sequence). V lost 6 bases and J lost 8; bases outside the gene matches: 12. The CDR3 runs to 14 residues. The CDR3 sequence: CSAQLAGVLYEQFF. The CDR3 DNA sequence: TGCAGTGCGCAGCTAGCGGGCGTTCTCTATGAGCAGTTCTTC.

V usage is TRBV7-2 and J usage is TRBJ1-1; D is uncertain. Between the trimmed V and J ends, which lost 1 base and 3 bases, there was a span of 9 bases. Germline V gene lookup returns CDR1 SGHTA and CDR2 FQGNSA. CDR3 length: 14 residues. The CDR3 spells CASSLGPDDTEAFF. The CDR3, as DNA: TGTGCCAGCAGCTTAGGGCCGGACGACACTGAAGCTTTCTTT.

This chain uses TRBV7-9 with TRBJ1-1, with a tentative D call TRBD1 (5 bases). CDR1 is SEHNR and CDR2 is FQNEAQ in the germline V gene (reference sequence). V dropped 1 base and J dropped 6 bases, with 9 bases sitting between them. This CDR3 has 13 residues. As DNA, the CDR3 is TGTGCCAGCAGCTTAGTCAGGGACTCTGAAGCTTTCTTT. This encodes CASSLVRDSEAFF.

This clonotype was recorded only once. As DNA, the CDR3 is TGTGCCAGCAGCCCAGGGACAGGTGCCGGCCAGCTTCGTCGCTACACCTTC. Residues: CASSPGTGAGQLRRYTF. The chain has TRBV9 and TRBJ1-2, with 8 bases fitting TRBD1. The germline V gene has CDR1 SGDLS and CDR2 YYNGEE. The ends lost 4 bases at V and 9 bases at J; junction bases unmatched: 20. This CDR3 has 17 amino acids.

This clonotype was seen only once. The V gene is TRBV6-2 or TRBV6-3, the J gene TRBJ1-5, with D hard to call. The CDR3 is made up of 16 amino acids. Per the germline V gene, CDR1 is MNHEY and CDR2 is SVGEGT. Trimming removed 5 bases from V and 2 bases from J, with 16 bases in between. The CDR3 region is CASSRAPQSGNQPQHF. The CDR3 DNA is TGTGCCAGCAGTCGGGCCCCTCAAAGTGGCAATCAGCCCCAGCATTTT.

This chain connects TRBV7-9 to TRBJ1-1; weak D call: TRBD1 (5 bases). With 3 bases removed from V and 4 bases from J, the gap between germline ends came to 12 bases. The CDR3 runs to 14 residues. Germline V gives CDR1 SEHNR, CDR2 FQNEAQ (reference sequence). The CDR3 DNA reads as TGTGCCAGCAGCTTTCGAGGGGAAAGCACTGAAGCTTTCTTT. Amino acids: CASSFRGESTEAFF.

This rearrangement joins TRBV29-1 to TRBJ2-7, with TRBD1 matching 9 bases. Per germline, CDR1 SQVTM and CDR2 ANQGSEA. The J segment lost 6 bases and the V segment lost 6 bases, leaving 15 bases of the junction unmatched. This CDR3 is built from 15 residues. As DNA, the CDR3 is TGCAGCGTCGTCCGGCCGGGACAGGGACCTCCCGAGCAGTACTTC. Amino acid sequence: CSVVRPGQGPPEQYF.

The V gene is TRBV20-1, the J gene TRBJ1-5; no clear D gene. The CDR3 loop spans 15 amino acids. The germline V gene encodes CDR1 DFQATT and CDR2 SNEGSKA (reference sequence). The V end was cut by 1 base, the J end by 5 bases, with 15 bases between. CDR3 nucleotide sequence: TGCAGTGCTAGAGTGAAGGGAGACAAGTATCAGCCCCAGCATTTT. This sequence encodes CSARVKGDKYQPQHF.